This T cell receptor beta chain derives from a study of T cell responses to AZD1222 COVID-19 vaccine. General study results and limits: Vaccine-related CD4 TCRs covered spike, predominating at 160-218 and 743-854. Unmutated variant regions reportedly attract nearly half of all spike-specific TCRs. Baseline serology detected seropositivity in only a handful of AZD1222 recipients. White British donors predominated, females outnumbered males, and clonal diversity was possibly underestimated.

The table came from immunoSEQ multiplex PCR; TCRdb's copy has only in-frame clones and leaves some out. This sample has 150,000 to 200,000 clones, with around 92% found just once. Note on this clone: The antigen remains unidentified.

Germline CDR1 MNHEY, CDR2 SVGAGI. This CDR3 has 14 amino acids. V lost 2 bases to trimming and J lost 2 bases, with 9 bases between them. This chain joins TRBV6-5 and TRBJ1-2, with D perhaps matching TRBD1 (6 bases). The source is an adult in good health. The sample was peripheral blood, taken on day 0 of AZD1222 vaccination. The CDR3 region has the DNA TGTGCCAGCAGTTACGGGGGCCCGAACTATGGCTACACCTTC. Translation: CASSYGGPNYGYTF.